This T cell receptor (beta chain) was identified during a study of cytomegalovirus exposure and HLA in healthy donors. This PCR relied on a set of 60 Vbeta primers and 13 Jbeta primers. This table comes from immunoSEQ multiplex PCR, and its TCRdb copy is limited to in-frame clones, with some not included. The data show around 130,000 clones, with almost 85% seen just once and around 2.5% held by the top ten. This TCR came from a boy aged 2 to 10 in good health and CMV-seronegative. Sequencing was carried out using PBMCs.

The CDR3 loop reads CASSQSVGNQPQHF. CDR3 nucleotides: TGTGCCAGCAGCCAGTCGGTCGGGAATCAGCCCCAGCATTTT. J is TRBJ1-5 and V is TRBV7-9, with D hard to call. V dropped 5 bases and J dropped 4 bases, with 12 bases sitting between them. The CDR3 extends over 14 amino acids. Per germline, CDR1 SEHNR and CDR2 FQNEAQ (reference sequence). Combining the CDR3 with reference TRBV7-9 and TRBJ1-5 gives the whole variable domain DTGVSQNPRHKITKRGQNVTFRCDPISEHNRLYWYRQTLGQGPEFLTYFQNEAQLEKSRLLSDRFSAERPKGSFSTLEIQRTEQGDSAMYLCASSQSVGNQPQHFGDGTRLSIL.